The text below deals with one T cell receptor beta chain. This record belongs to a study of control samples from healthy donors and cancer patients. The table came from immunoSEQ multiplex PCR; TCRdb's copy has only in-frame clones and leaves some out. This sample has roughly 130,000 clones, with 88% found just once. This CDR3 contains 14 residues. V was shortened by 4 bases and J by 2 bases, with 14 bases between the two germline ends. Germline loops: CDR1 GTSNPN, CDR2 SVGIG (reference sequence). The V call is TRBV30, the J call TRBJ2-5; D possibly corresponds to TRBD1 (5 bases). This clonotype was sampled from a man in his fifties or sixties in good health. The sequenced material came from blood. The CDR3 spells CAWTTQDLQETQYF. For the CDR3, the DNA is TGTGCCTGGACCACACAGGATTTACAAGAGACCCAGTACTTC.